This passage covers 15 T cell receptor beta chains from one sample sequenced in a study of T cell clonality in common variable immunodeficiency. Data came from immunoSEQ multiplex PCR; TCRdb stores just in-frame clones and leaves some out. Singletons are absent from the sample, which has roughly 60,000 clones. Sequenced material: peripheral blood mononuclear cells. The receptors originated from a person between 18 and 69 years old in good health.

This clone was picked up many times. The observed sequence ends 3 residues before the CDR3 terminus, with the missing tail filled in from the germline J gene. The chain couples TRBV2 to TRBJ1-2; 7 nucleotides align to TRBD1. Trimming cost V 7 bases and J 5 bases; bases outside gene matches: 13. Germline loops: CDR1 SNHLY, CDR2 FYNNEI. The CDR3 runs to 15 residues. The covered CDR3 bases are TGTGCCAGCACTTTGACAGGGACCCTCCTTTATGGC. It codes for CASTLTGTLLYG. The whole CDR3 protein is CASTLTGTLLYGYTF.

This clone came up many times. CDR3 protein: CASSWTVLGETQYF. The CDR3 DNA, read in part, is TGCGCCAGCAGCTGGACAGTATTGGGAGAGACC. This chain connects TRBV5-1 to TRBJ2-5, with D possibly being TRBD1 (6 bases). The read gets to within 3 residues of the CDR3 end, and the germline J gene fills in the rest. The V end was cut by 3 bases, the J end by 4 bases, with 13 bases between. The CDR3 sequence is 14 residues long. Germline lookup yields CDR1 SGHRS and CDR2 YFSETQ. Full variable domain (outside the CDR3, taken from reference TRBV5-1 and TRBJ2-5): KAGVTQTPRYLIKTRGQQVTLSCSPISGHRSVSWYQQTPGQGLQFLFEYFSETQRNKGNFPGRFSGRQFSNSRSEMNVSTLELGDSALYLCASSWTVLGETQYFGPGTRLLVL.

This clone was seen at least ten times. The read stops 3 residues short of the end of the CDR3; the missing end is completed from the germline J gene. The chain uses TRBV7-2 and TRBJ2-7; the D gene is possibly TRBD2 (5 bases). This CDR3 has 14 amino acids. Trimming pared 3 bases from V and 0 bases from J, leaving 9 bases between. Per germline, CDR1 SGHTA and CDR2 FQGNSA. Incomplete CDR3 DNA: TGTGCCAGCAGCTTCAGCACTAGCTCCTACGAG. Translation: CASSFSTSSYE. The CDR3 reads in full as CASSFSTSSYEQYF.

About this clone: The sequenced fragment ends 3 residues before the CDR3 boundary, so the rest is inferred from the germline J gene. V usage is TRBV20-1 and J usage is TRBJ1-6; TRBD1 is a possible D gene (5 bases). There are 14 residues in the CDR3. Germline V lookup: CDR1 DFQATT, CDR2 SNEGSKA (reference sequence). CDR3 in amino acids: CSASMSSGANALHF. The part of the CDR3 DNA that was read is TGCAGTGCTAGCATGAGCTCTGGGGCCAACGCC.

This clone was observed a few times. From the germline J gene comes the end of the CDR3, since the read stops 3 residues before it. The chain has TRBV2 and TRBJ2-5, with a weak D call TRBD1 (6 bases). V was shortened by 6 bases and J by 2 bases, with 7 bases between the two germline ends. The CDR3 length is 12 residues. The germline gives CDR1 SNHLY, CDR2 FYNNEI. Incomplete CDR3 DNA: TGTGCCAGCAGGGGACAACAAGAGACC. It yields the protein CASRGQQET. The full CDR3 is CASRGQQETQYF.

This clone occurred many times. The read finishes 3 residues shy of the CDR3 end, and the germline J gene is used to complete it. The chain links TRBV18 to TRBJ2-2; 9 bases align to TRBD1. V trimming: 3 bases; J trimming: 3 bases; junction bases outside the gene matches: 2. From germline, CDR1 is KGHSH and CDR2 LQKENI. The CDR3 runs 15 residues. The sequenced CDR3 bases are TGTGCCAGCTCACCCTGGACAGGGGACACCGGGGAG. Translated, it gives CASSPWTGDTGE. The full CDR3 protein is CASSPWTGDTGELFF. The variable domain in full, completed from reference TRBV18 and TRBJ2-2, reads NAGVMQNPRHLVRRRGQEARLRCSPMKGHSHVYWYRQLPEEGLKFMVYLQKENIIDESGMPKERFSAEFPKEGPSILRIQQVVRGDSAAYFCASSPWTGDTGELFFGEGSRLTVL.

This clone has ten or more counts. The DNA ends 3 residues before the CDR3 does, and the rest of the CDR3 is filled in from the germline J gene. This chain joins TRBV19 and TRBJ1-2, with TRBD1 identical over 9 bases. The CDR3 is 17 residues long. Germline loops: CDR1 LNHDA, CDR2 SQIVND (reference sequence). With 3 bases clipped from V and 7 bases from J, the junction kept 15 bases outside the gene matches. The CDR3 bases that were read are TGTGCCAGTAGTATCTCCCTCTTGGGGACAGGGCCAGCTGGC. This sequence encodes CASSISLLGTGPAG. The whole CDR3 region reads CASSISLLGTGPAGYTF.

In its sample, this clone was seen many times. The CDR3 end lies 3 residues beyond the end of the read and is filled in from the germline J gene. The chain joins TRBV20-1 to TRBJ2-7; 7 bases align to TRBD2. This CDR3 has 13 amino acids. V shed 5 bases and J 2 bases; nucleotides not matched to a gene: 6. The germline CDR1 and CDR2 sequences are DFQATT and SNEGSKA (reference sequence). The CDR3 reads CSAATSLTYEQYF. The CDR3 DNA, read in part, is TGCAGTGCTGCGACTAGCTTGACCTACGAG.

This clone has at least ten counts. The read is 3 residues too short to cover the CDR3 end, so that end is filled in from the germline J gene. The chain carries TRBV19 and TRBJ2-5, with D possibly being TRBD1 (5 bases). V was cut by 8 bases and J by 5 bases, with 15 bases left in between. Germline V CDR1 and CDR2: LNHDA, SQIVND (reference sequence). The CDR3 loop spans 13 amino acids. The part of the CDR3 DNA that was read is TGTGCCAGTGCTAGGGGCATGAGGGAGACC. It translates to CASARGMRET. The full CDR3 protein reads CASARGMRETQYF.

This clone was seen ten or more times. The read stops 3 residues short of the end of the CDR3; the missing end is completed from the germline J gene. The chain is built from TRBV6-1 and TRBJ2-1; D is uncertain. CDR1 and CDR2 (germline): MNHNS, SASEGT. CDR3 size: 13 residues. Trimming took off 2 bases at V and 6 bases at J, with 8 bases between the two ends. The covered CDR3 bases are TGTGCCAGCAGTGAACCTCTTCCCAATGAG. Translated, it gives CASSEPLPNE. The full CDR3 sequence reads CASSEPLPNEQFF.

In this sample, this clone turned up many times. The read terminates 3 residues ahead of where the CDR3 ends, so the germline J gene completes it. V is TRBV20-1 and J is TRBJ1-2; D ambiguous. The V end lost 0 bases, the J end lost 4 bases, and 6 bases lay between the germline ends. Germline CDR1 DFQATT, CDR2 SNEGSKA (reference sequence). This CDR3 contains 12 residues. The CDR3 sequence: CSARDPVYGYTF. The CDR3 bases that were read are TGCAGTGCTAGAGATCCAGTCTATGGC.

This clone was picked up many times. The observed sequence ends 3 residues before the CDR3 terminus, with the missing tail filled in from the germline J gene. J is TRBJ2-1 and V is TRBV5-1, with D perhaps matching TRBD1 (5 bases). Per the germline V gene, CDR1 is SGHRS and CDR2 is YFSETQ. V dropped 7 bases and J dropped 2 bases, with 13 bases sitting between them. CDR3 length equals 14 residues. Partial CDR3 DNA: TGCGCCAGCGCTCCACAGGCCGCCTACAATGAG. Its translation: CASAPQAAYNE. The whole CDR3 sequence is CASAPQAAYNEQFF.

This clone showed up many times. The CDR3 is cut off 3 residues early in the read; its end comes from the germline J gene. The V gene is TRBV7-8, the J gene TRBJ2-5; D possibly corresponds to TRBD2 (7 bases). The V and J ends lost 3 bases and 1 base respectively, with 15 bases between them. CDR1 is SGHVS and CDR2 is FQNEAQ in the germline V gene. The CDR3 is 16 residues long. The sequenced CDR3 bases are TGTGCCAGCAGCTTGGGGGGGCTAGGGGTCCAAGAGACC. Protein product: CASSLGGLGVQET. The whole CDR3 protein is CASSLGGLGVQETQYF.

This clone occurred many times. The CDR3 end falls 3 residues outside the read, so it is completed with the germline J gene. The genes are TRBV20-1 and TRBJ2-7; perhaps D is TRBD1 or TRBD2 (7 bases each). V lost 4 bases to trimming and J lost 2 bases, with 18 bases between them. Germline V gene data show CDR1 as DFQATT and CDR2 as SNEGSKA (reference sequence). The CDR3 loop spans 15 amino acids. The part of the CDR3 DNA that was read is TGCAGTGCTACCCCGACAGGGAGGGAAGCCTACGAG. Amino acid sequence: CSATPTGREAYE. The whole CDR3 protein is CSATPTGREAYEQYF.

At least ten counts were recorded for this clone. The read comes to an end 3 residues before the CDR3 does, leaving the germline J gene to fill in the end. V and J are TRBV11-2 and TRBJ1-2; no clear D. This CDR3 is built from 12 residues. Germline V gene lookup returns CDR1 SGHAT and CDR2 FQNNGV. The CDR3 here is CASSLGGLGYTF. Incomplete CDR3 DNA: TGTGCCAGCAGCTTAGGAGGACTGGGC.